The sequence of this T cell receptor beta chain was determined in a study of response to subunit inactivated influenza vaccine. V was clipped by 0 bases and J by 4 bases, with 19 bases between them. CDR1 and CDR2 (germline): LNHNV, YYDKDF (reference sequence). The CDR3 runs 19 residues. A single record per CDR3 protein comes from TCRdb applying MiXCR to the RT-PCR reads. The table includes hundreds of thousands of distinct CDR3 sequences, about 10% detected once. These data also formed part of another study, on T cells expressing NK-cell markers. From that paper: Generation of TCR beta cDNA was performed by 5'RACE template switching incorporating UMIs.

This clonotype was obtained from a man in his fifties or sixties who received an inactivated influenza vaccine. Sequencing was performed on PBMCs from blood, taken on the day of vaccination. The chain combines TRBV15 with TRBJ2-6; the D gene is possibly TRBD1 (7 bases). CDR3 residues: CATSRDFGRGDAGANVLTF. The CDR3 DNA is TGTGCCACCAGCAGAGATTTTGGCAGGGGGGACGCGGGGGCCAACGTCCTGACTTTC.